This is a list of T cell receptor beta chains from one sample in a study of blood T cell repertoires in COVID-19. Profiling relied on immunoSEQ multiplex PCR, and the TCRdb table lists in-frame clones only, not all of them. The sample lists approximately 94,000 clones, 90% to 95% seen once, with about 1.9% in the top ten. Specimen: peripheral blood. The receptor set was obtained from a man between 45 and 60 years old with active COVID-19. Both conserved end residues are part of each CDR3. D genes are given only for firm matches.

j_call cdr3_length d_call v_call cdr3_aa cdr3_nt
TRBJ2-1 14 TRBD2 TRBV6-5 CATTGLAGYNEQFF TGTGCCACAACGGGACTAGCGGGGTACAATGAGCAGTTCTTC
TRBJ2-3 16 TRBD2 TRBV2 CASSEEAGAYTDTQYF TGTGCCAGCAGTGAAGAGGCGGGAGCCTACACAGATACGCAGTATTTT
TRBJ1-5 14 . TRBV24-1 CAKMGRETRQPQHF TGTGCCAAAATGGGACGGGAGACGAGGCAGCCCCAGCATTTT
TRBJ1-1 14 TRBD1 TRBV5-6 CASSPGTENTEAFF TGTGCCAGCAGCCCCGGGACAGAGAACACTGAAGCTTTCTTT
TRBJ1-2 13 . TRBV7-9 CASSMPQGYGYTF TGTGCCAGCAGCATGCCACAGGGCTATGGCTACACCTTC
TRBJ2-5 14 TRBD2 TRBV19 CASSMLAGEETQYF TGTGCCAGTAGTATGCTAGCGGGAGAAGAGACCCAGTACTTC
TRBJ2-7 14 . TRBV5-4 CASSLGTIPSEQYF TGTGCCAGCAGCTTGGGGACTATTCCCTCCGAGCAGTACTTC
TRBJ1-1 15 . TRBV19 CASSSPGGFRTEAFF TGTGCCAGTAGTAGCCCCGGCGGCTTTAGGACTGAAGCTTTCTTT
TRBJ1-1 16 . TRBV6-6 CASSYLGGGAGTEAFF TGTGCCAGCAGTTACCTAGGTGGGGGGGCAGGCACTGAAGCTTTCTTT
TRBJ2-7 15 . TRBV5-1 CASSLGGTRVYEQYF TGCGCCAGCAGCTTGGGAGGGACTCGAGTCTACGAGCAGTACTTC
TRBJ1-5 15 . TRBV20-1 CSASQGRVSNQPQHF TGCAGTGCCAGTCAGGGGAGGGTTAGCAATCAGCCCCAGCATTTT